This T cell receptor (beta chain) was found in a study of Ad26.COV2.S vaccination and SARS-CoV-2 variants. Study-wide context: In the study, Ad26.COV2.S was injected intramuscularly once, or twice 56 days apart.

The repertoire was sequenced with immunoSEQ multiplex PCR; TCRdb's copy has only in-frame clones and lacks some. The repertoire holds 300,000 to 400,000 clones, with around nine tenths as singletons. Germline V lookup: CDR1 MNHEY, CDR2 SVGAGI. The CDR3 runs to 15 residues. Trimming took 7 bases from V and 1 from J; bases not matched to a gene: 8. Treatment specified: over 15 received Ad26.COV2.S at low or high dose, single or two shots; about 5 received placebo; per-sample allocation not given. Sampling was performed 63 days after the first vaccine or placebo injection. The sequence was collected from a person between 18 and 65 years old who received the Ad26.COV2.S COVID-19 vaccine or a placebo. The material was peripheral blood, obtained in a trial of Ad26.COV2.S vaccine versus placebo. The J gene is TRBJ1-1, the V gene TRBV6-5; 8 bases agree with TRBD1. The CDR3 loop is CASKPRQGRNTEAFF. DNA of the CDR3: TGTGCCAGCAAGCCGCGACAGGGGAGGAACACTGAAGCTTTCTTT.